Listed below are T cell receptor beta chains from one sample, sequenced in a study of blood T cell repertoires in COVID-19. Generated by immunoSEQ multiplex PCR, the TCRdb table keeps only in-frame clones and is missing some. This sample has under 250,000 clones, with approximately 85% found just once. Sequencing was done on a sample of peripheral blood. The receptors originated from a man aged 50 to 59 with COVID-19, enrolled during active disease. Each CDR3 is given with its conserved first and last residue. A D gene is named only where the DNA matches it firmly. Clone size is not always given. Where it is, it says once, few, many or a class for expanded clones.

V	D	size	J	DNA	CDR3
TRBV15	TRBD2	once	TRBJ2-5	TGTGCCACCACCGGGACTAGCGGGGGAGAGACCCAGTACTTC	CATTGTSGGETQYF
TRBV10-3	.	.	TRBJ1-3	TGTGCCATCAGTGCGGCGGGGGACTCTGGAAACACCATATATTTT	CAISAAGDSGNTIYF
TRBV9	TRBD1	few	TRBJ2-7	TGTGCCAGCAGCGTAGCTGGGGGGACAGGCTACGAGCAGTACTTC	CASSVAGGTGYEQYF
TRBV3-1/TRBV3-2	.	.	TRBJ1-1	TGTGCCAGCAGCCAAGAGCGGGCACAGGGTAGCACTGAAGCTTTCTTT	CASSQERAQGSTEAFF
TRBV6-5	TRBD1	.	TRBJ2-7	TGTGCCAGCAGTTACTTCGGACAGGGTTGGTTGTACGAGCAGTACTTC	CASSYFGQGWLYEQYF
TRBV3-1/TRBV3-2	.	.	TRBJ2-2	TGTGCCAGCAGCCACGGCGGAGAGACCGGGGAGCTGTTTTTT	CASSHGGETGELFF
TRBV18	TRBD1	once	TRBJ1-6	TGTGCCAGCTCACCTACCGACAGGGACTCACCCCTCCACTTT	CASSPTDRDSPLHF
TRBV6-5	.	.	TRBJ1-3	TGTGCCAGCAGCGCGACTAGCTCTGGAAACACCATATATTTT	CASSATSSGNTIYF
TRBV11-2	.	.	TRBJ2-5	TGTGCCAGCAGCTTATCCGACTCAGAGACCCAGTACTTC	CASSLSDSETQYF
TRBV18	TRBD2	.	TRBJ2-1	TGTGCCAGCTCACCTCCTAGCGGGGGGACCTACAATGAGCAGTTCTTC	CASSPPSGGTYNEQFF
TRBV4-3	.	.	TRBJ1-4	TGCGCCAGCAGCCAAATCAGTGCAACTAATGAAAAACTGTTTTTT	CASSQISATNEKLFF
TRBV28	TRBD1	few	TRBJ1-2	TGTGCCAGCAGAACAGGGGCCCCTTTTGGCTACACCTTC	CASRTGAPFGYTF
TRBV4-2	TRBD1	.	TRBJ1-4	TGTGCCAGCAGCGAAACGCACAGGGGGCAAGGTGAAAAACTGTTTTTT	CASSETHRGQGEKLFF
TRBV5-5	TRBD1	.	TRBJ1-1	TGTGCCAGCAGCTTGGCAGGGGGCGCTGAAGCTTTCTTT	CASSLAGGAEAFF
TRBV25-1	.	once	TRBJ1-1	TGTGCCAGCAGTGACCGGAGAAGTAACACTGAAGCTTTCTTT	CASSDRRSNTEAFF
TRBV19	TRBD1	.	TRBJ1-1	TGTGCCAGCAAGTATACGGGGGACAGCTACACTGAAGCTTTCTTT	CASKYTGDSYTEAFF
TRBV6-5	TRBD1	.	TRBJ2-7	TGTGCCAGCAGTCCCCCCCGGGACAGGGACTACGAGCAGTACTTC	CASSPPRDRDYEQYF
TRBV24-1	TRBD1	.	TRBJ2-7	TGTGCCACCAGTGCGGGACAGCCCCCCTACGAGCAGTACTTC	CATSAGQPPYEQYF
TRBV7-9	TRBD1	.	TRBJ1-6	TGTGCCAGCAGCTTAGACACAGGGGTAGGGTCACCCCTCCACTTT	CASSLDTGVGSPLHF
TRBV28	TRBD1	.	TRBJ1-5	TGTGCCAGCGGAGGACAGGGGGCTGTTTTGGGCAATCAGCCCCAGCATTTT	CASGGQGAVLGNQPQHF
TRBV2	TRBD1	.	TRBJ1-1	TGTGCCAGCAAGAGTGACAGGGTGAACACTGAAGCTTTCTTT	CASKSDRVNTEAFF
TRBV14	.	.	TRBJ2-4	TGTGCCAGCAGCCAAGCAGGGTCCAAAAACATTCAGTACTTC	CASSQAGSKNIQYF
TRBV7-2	TRBD2	.	TRBJ2-7	TGTGCCAGCAGCTCCACGGGGGGCTACGAGCAGTACTTC	CASSSTGGYEQYF
TRBV15	TRBD1	.	TRBJ1-2	TGTGCCACCAGCACCCCTAGACAGGGAAGCTATGGCTACACCTTC	CATSTPRQGSYGYTF
TRBV2	.	.	TRBJ1-1	TGTGCCAGCAGTATCCAGAACACTGAAGCTTTCTTT	CASSIQNTEAFF
TRBV3-1/TRBV3-2	.	.	TRBJ2-5	TGTGCCAGCAGCCGGAGACAGACAGACCAAGAGACCCAGTACTTC	CASSRRQTDQETQYF
TRBV4-3	TRBD1	.	TRBJ1-2	TGCGCCAGCAGCCAGCAAGCAACAGGGGGCGACTATGGCTACACCTTC	CASSQQATGGDYGYTF
TRBV6-6	.	.	TRBJ1-4	TGTGCCACCAACACAGGGAGCCTAGTAGTCGAACTGTTTTTT	CATNTGSLVVELFF
TRBV19	.	.	TRBJ1-4	TGTGCCAGTAGTACTCATCTCGATCCAGCAACTAATGAAAAACTGTTTTTT	CASSTHLDPATNEKLFF
TRBV7-2	TRBD1	few	TRBJ2-7	TGTGCCAGCAGCTTAGAGGACAGGGGATGGTACGAGCAGTACTTC	CASSLEDRGWYEQYF
TRBV5-1	TRBD1	.	TRBJ1-1	TGCGCCAGCAGCAAAGGACAGGGCATGAACACTGAAGCTTTCTTT	CASSKGQGMNTEAFF
TRBV2	TRBD2	few	TRBJ2-5	TGTGCCAGCAGTGACTCGCGGGGGGGAGAGACCCAGTACTTC	CASSDSRGGETQYF
TRBV5-4	TRBD2	.	TRBJ2-2	TGTGCCAGCAGCTTGGCGGAGCGGGGTACCGGGGAGCTGTTTTTT	CASSLAERGTGELFF
TRBV5-1	TRBD1	.	TRBJ1-2	TGCGCCAGCAGCTTGGCCGGAGGGGGCGCGGACTATGGCTACACCTTC	CASSLAGGGADYGYTF
TRBV10-3	TRBD1	.	TRBJ1-6	TGTGCCATCAGGGGGACAGGGGGCAGTTCACCCCTCCACTTT	CAIRGTGGSSPLHF
TRBV25-1	TRBD1	once	TRBJ1-1	TGTGCCAGCAGTTCAGTCCGGGACAGAGCTTTCTTT	CASSSVRDRAFF
TRBV6-6	.	.	TRBJ1-5	TGTGCCAGCAGTTCTGGCAGGAATCAGCCCCAGCATTTT	CASSSGRNQPQHF
TRBV6-2/TRBV6-3	.	.	TRBJ2-3	TGTGCCAGCAGCCGAGGACAGGATACGCAGTATTTT	CASSRGQDTQYF
TRBV27	TRBD2	.	TRBJ2-6	TGTGCCAGCAGTTTCCTAGCGGGGGGCCCCTCTGGGGCCAACGTCCTGACTTTC	CASSFLAGGPSGANVLTF
TRBV10-3	TRBD1	.	TRBJ1-1	TGTGCCATCAGTCGTGGGACAGCCGTTTCGTCCACTGAAGCTTTCTTT	CAISRGTAVSSTEAFF
TRBV11-1	.	.	TRBJ2-3	TGTGCCAGCAGCTTAGGGCCACCAGATACGCAGTATTTT	CASSLGPPDTQYF